Following are 20 T cell receptor beta chains from one sample sequenced in a study of T-cell reconstitution after alpha-beta-depleted transplantation in children. During its preparation, the TCRbeta library received unique molecular identifiers. TCRdb redid the calling of the PCR reads with MiXCR, one entry per CDR3 protein. Here the sample spans about 360,000 distinct CDR3 sequences, roughly 14% being singletons. The specimen was PBMCs, collected from the stem cell graft. These receptor sequences come from a human donor who donated a stem cell graft to a child with Fanconi anemia.

V gene TRBV3-1 combines with J gene TRBJ1-1, with a weak D call TRBD1 (5 bases). Trimming stripped 4 bases from V and 2 bases from J, with 11 bases between. Germline V gene lookup returns CDR1 LGHDT and CDR2 YNNKEL (reference sequence). The length of the CDR3 is 14 residues. CDR3 DNA: TGTGCCAGCAGCCTTGCCAGGGATAACACTGAAGCTTTCTTT. It is translated as CASSLARDNTEAFF.

This chain connects TRBV28 to TRBJ2-3; D perhaps matches TRBD2 (5 bases). CDR1 and CDR2 from the germline V gene are MDHEN and SYDVKM. The ends were cut back, 10 bases at V and 6 bases at J, with 11 bases in the middle. This CDR3 is built from 11 residues. The CDR3 here is CATGSGDTQYF. In nucleotides, the CDR3 is TGTGCCACTGGGAGTGGTGATACGCAGTATTTT.

This clonotype was observed a handful of times. The chain carries TRBV10-1 and TRBJ2-5; TRBD2 matches at 8 bases. This CDR3 is built from 17 residues. Losses at the gene ends were 2 bases for V and 4 bases for J; bases not matched to a gene: 12. CDR1 WNHNN and CDR2 SYGVQD come from the germline V gene (reference sequence). The CDR3 DNA sequence: TGCGCCAGCAGTGAGGGAAAGCGGGGGCTTCGGGGAGAGACCCAGTACTTC. Its protein product is CASSEGKRGLRGETQYF.

The chain employs TRBV10-3 and TRBJ1-2, with a weak D call TRBD1 (5 bases). Germline CDR1 ENHRY, CDR2 SYGVKD. The CDR3 is 15 amino acids. The V and J ends lost 0 bases and 4 bases respectively, with 12 bases between them. CDR3 residues: CAISESGGTGYGYTF. As DNA, the CDR3 is TGTGCCATCAGTGAGTCGGGAGGAACAGGCTATGGCTACACCTTC.

The chain combines TRBV12-3 or TRBV12-4 with TRBJ2-1, with TRBD2 matching over 8 bases. This CDR3 has 13 residues. Germline trimming cut 6 bases from V and 9 bases from J; bases unmatched to any gene: 7. CDR3 sequence reads: CASSPGGQSEQFF. CDR3 nucleotide sequence: TGTGCCAGCAGCCCGGGGGGGCAATCTGAGCAGTTCTTC.

Worth noting for this clonotype: A much larger clonotype is one base distant, so this may be a read error. The chain couples TRBV5-1 to TRBJ2-3; D is unresolved. The CDR3 is 14 amino acids. Germline values: CDR1 SGHRS, CDR2 YFSETQ. The V gene lost 3 bases and the J gene lost 0 bases, with 8 bases spanning the gap. CDR3 in DNA: TGCGCCAGCAGCTCCCCGGTTAGCACAGATACGCAGTATTTT. Its protein is CASSSPVSTDTQYF. Drawing the rest from reference TRBV5-1 and TRBJ2-3, the complete variable domain is KAGVTQTPRYLIKTRGQQVTLSCSPISGHRSVSWYQQTPGQGLQFLFEYFSETQRNKGNFPGRFSGRQFSNSRSEMNVSTLELGDSALYLCASSSPVSTDTQYFGPGTRLTVL.

Ten or more counts support this clonotype. The genes are TRBV5-1 and TRBJ2-5; TRBD2 is a possible D gene (6 bases). Deletions cut 3 bases from V and 4 bases from J, with 16 bases between. CDR1 and CDR2 (germline): SGHRS, YFSETQ. This CDR3 region has 15 residues. CDR3 residues: CASSSQAGGVETQYF. The CDR3 DNA sequence: TGCGCCAGCAGCTCCCAGGCCGGCGGGGTAGAGACCCAGTACTTC. Combining the CDR3 with reference TRBV5-1 and TRBJ2-5 gives the whole variable domain KAGVTQTPRYLIKTRGQQVTLSCSPISGHRSVSWYQQTPGQGLQFLFEYFSETQRNKGNFPGRFSGRQFSNSRSEMNVSTLELGDSALYLCASSSQAGGVETQYFGPGTRLLVL.

The V gene is TRBV5-1, the J gene TRBJ1-1, with TRBD1 as a possible D gene (5 bases). The CDR3 has 15 residues. CDR1 is SGHRS and CDR2 is YFSETQ in the germline V gene. V was trimmed by 0 bases and J by 1 base, leaving 10 bases between them. The DNA for the CDR3 is TGCGCCAGCAGCTTGGGGGGCAGCGCGAACACTGAAGCTTTCTTT. Encoded protein: CASSLGGSANTEAFF.

This clonotype was seen at least ten times. The rearrangement uses TRBV6-1 and TRBJ2-5, with D perhaps being TRBD1 or TRBD2 (5 bases each). The CDR3 has 13 residues. Germline-derived CDR1 and CDR2 are MNHNS and SASEGT. The germline V and J ends were trimmed by 8 bases and 5 bases, with 15 bases remaining between them. In nucleotides, the CDR3 is TGTGCCAGCTGGGGGAGCGGTGGGGAGACCCAGTACTTC. Protein product: CASWGSGGETQYF.

The sample holds many counts of this clonotype. J is TRBJ1-2 and V is TRBV10-3, with D perhaps matching TRBD1 (5 bases). The CDR3 has 14 amino acids. Germline CDR1 reads ENHRY; CDR2 reads SYGVKD. The ends were cut back, 8 bases at V and 2 bases at J, with 15 bases in the middle. CDR3 nucleotide sequence: TGTGCCATCGGAAACAGTAAGGGGAACTATGGCTACACCTTC. Its translation is CAIGNSKGNYGYTF.

The V call is TRBV7-9, the J call TRBJ2-5; the D call may be TRBD1 or TRBD2 (6 bases each). Trimming removed 3 bases at V and 4 bases at J, with 15 bases between. The CDR3 consists of 15 residues. From germline, CDR1 is SEHNR and CDR2 FQNEAQ (reference sequence). The CDR3 sequence is CASSFTLGGGETQYF. The CDR3 DNA follows: TGTGCCAGCAGCTTCACGCTCGGAGGGGGAGAGACCCAGTACTTC.

The gene calls are TRBV6-2 or TRBV6-3 and TRBJ2-1; the match to TRBD2 covers 7 bases. Trimming removed 4 bases from V and 0 bases from J; junction bases left unmatched: 12. Germline V gene lookup returns CDR1 MNHEY and CDR2 SVGEGT. This CDR3 is built from 18 residues. The CDR3 nucleotides are TGTGCCAGCAGTTGGACTAGGGAAAGAGCGAGCTCCTACAATGAGCAGTTCTTC. Protein: CASSWTRERASSYNEQFF.

Only one count was recorded for this clonotype. V and J are TRBV3-1 and TRBJ1-2; D uncertain. Germline V CDR1 and CDR2: LGHDT, YNNKEL (reference sequence). There are 15 residues in the CDR3. Trimming removed 7 bases from V and 6 bases from J, with 21 bases in between. This chain's CDR3 is CASTKSGSVMDGYTF. The CDR3 DNA reads as TGTGCCAGCACAAAGTCGGGGTCAGTGATGGATGGCTACACCTTC.

V usage is TRBV7-6 and J usage is TRBJ2-1, with D perhaps TRBD2 (6 bases). The CDR3 extends over 17 amino acids. V was shortened by 2 bases and J by 6 bases, with 20 bases between the two germline ends. Germline V gene data show CDR1 as SGHVS and CDR2 as FNYEAQ. CDR3 sequence reads: CASSLLSRGNYFNEQFF. CDR3 nucleotides: TGTGCCAGCAGCTTATTATCCCGCGGGAATTATTTCAATGAGCAGTTCTTC.

This clonotype was recorded a few times. CDR3 loop: CSASLRGLETQYF. CDR3 nucleotide sequence: TGCAGTGCTAGTCTGCGGGGCCTTGAGACCCAGTACTTC. The V and J genes are TRBV20-1 and TRBJ2-5; TRBD2 might be the D (6 bases). The germline V and J ends were trimmed by 3 bases and 5 bases, with 13 bases remaining between them. CDR3 size: 13 residues. CDR1 and CDR2 (germline): DFQATT, SNEGSKA (reference sequence).

This clonotype has more than one count but fewer than ten. V gene TRBV12-3 or TRBV12-4 combines with J gene TRBJ1-1; D remains ambiguous. Trimming stripped 6 bases from V and 1 base from J, with 12 bases between. This CDR3 region has 14 residues. The CDR3 coding sequence is TGTGCCAGCAGCCGGGCCGTCGGGAACACTGAAGCTTTCTTT. Residues: CASSRAVGNTEAFF.

This clonotype was detected many times. The gene calls are TRBV7-2 and TRBJ2-1, with D unresolved. Trimming pared 4 bases from V and 15 bases from J, leaving 13 bases between. The CDR3 spans 11 residues. The V gene's germline CDR1 is SGHTA and CDR2 FQGNSA. This CDR3 reads CASSWKGDPFF. For the CDR3, the DNA is TGTGCCAGCAGCTGGAAAGGTGATCCGTTCTTC. Variable domain in full (rest from reference TRBV7-2 and TRBJ2-1): GAGVSQSPSNKVTEKGKDVELRCDPISGHTALYWYRQSLGQGLEFLIYFQGNSAPDKSGLPSDRFSAERTGGSVSTLTIQRTQQEDSAVYLCASSWKGDPFFGPGTRLTVL.

The chain is built from TRBV14 and TRBJ2-2; perhaps TRBD1 as D (6 bases). The CDR3 covers 15 residues. Deletions cut 7 bases from V and 0 bases from J, with 12 bases between. CDR1 and CDR2 from the germline V gene are SGHDN and FVKESK. CDR3 region: CASKRGQTNTGELFF. The CDR3 bases are TGTGCCAGCAAAAGGGGACAAACGAACACCGGGGAGCTGTTTTTT.

This clonotype has only a few counts. V gene TRBV18 combines with J gene TRBJ1-1; TRBD1 aligns across 8 bases. From germline, CDR1 is KGHSH and CDR2 LQKENI. This CDR3 is built from 14 residues. V trimming: 4 bases; J trimming: 7 bases; junction bases outside the gene matches: 8. CDR3: CASSRDRRDHEAFF. For the CDR3, the DNA is TGTGCCAGCTCACGGGACAGGAGAGATCATGAAGCTTTCTTT.

V usage is TRBV3-1 and J usage is TRBJ1-2, with D unclear. The CDR3 totals 16 residues. V shed 0 bases and J shed 9 bases, with 20 bases lying between them. CDR1 is LGHDT, CDR2 YNNKEL, per germline (reference sequence). CDR3 bases: TGTGCCAGCAGCCAAGACCCAACCGGGAGTGTGATCCGCTACACCTTC. Translation gives CASSQDPTGSVIRYTF.